The entry that follows covers one TCR beta chain sequence. This specimen comes from a study of human versus mouse CDR3 diversity and MHC coevolution. Whole-study context: Samples had between about 5.5 x 10^6 and 1.7 x 10^7 valid reads.

The table came from immunoSEQ multiplex PCR; TCRdb's copy has only in-frame clones and leaves some out. The repertoire holds just under 60,000 clones, 90% to 95% seen once, with approximately 20% in the top ten. The CDR3 runs to 14 residues. Trimming took 3 bases from V and 6 from J; bases not matched to a gene: 7. Germline CDR1 reads LNHDA; CDR2 reads SQIVND (reference sequence). Cells were CD45RO-negative CD62L-positive naive CD4 T cells sorted from PBMCs. The sequence came from a person in their sixties in good health. The V gene is TRBV19, the J gene TRBJ2-7; 8 positions agree with TRBD1. The sequencing input was naive CD4+ T cells from blood. This sample's subset: CD45RO-negative CD62L-positive naive CD4 T cells. CDR3 residues: CASSMMGTGFEQYF. Written as DNA, the CDR3 is TGTGCCAGTAGTATGATGGGGACAGGTTTCGAGCAGTACTTC.